At least ten counts were recorded for the clone carrying this TCR beta chain. What it binds is not known. Ophthalmopathy patients had Clinical Activity Score at least 3, NOSPECS grade at least 4, duration under 3 months. A patient was excluded if there was uncontrolled infection, other autoimmune disease, pregnancy or lactation. PBMCs came from more than 8.5 ml fresh peripheral blood. TCR beta CDR3 regions were amplified from RNA. Using the HTBI primer set, a first-round RT-PCR was run on the TCR CDR3. One entry per CDR3 protein, called by TCRdb with MiXCR from the multiplex PCR reads. This sample has hundreds of thousands of distinct CDR3 sequences; around 15% occur once, and the top ten carry 25% to 30%. J gave up 4 bases and V 3 bases, and 5 bases lay outside the gene matches. The CDR3 loop spans 14 amino acids. CDR1 and CDR2 from the germline V gene are SGDLS and YYNGEE. The data derive from a study of T cells in Graves' hyperthyroidism and ophthalmopathy.

Study-wide points: Blood also contained most expanded thyroid clonotypes above 0.001.

This TCR was recovered from a woman younger than 30 with Graves' ophthalmopathy. The sample taken for sequencing was blood. The chain has TRBV9 and TRBJ1-1, with 8 positions matching TRBD1. The CDR3 here is CASSEGQGITEAFF. DNA of the CDR3: TGTGCCAGCAGCGAAGGACAGGGTATCACTGAAGCTTTCTTT.